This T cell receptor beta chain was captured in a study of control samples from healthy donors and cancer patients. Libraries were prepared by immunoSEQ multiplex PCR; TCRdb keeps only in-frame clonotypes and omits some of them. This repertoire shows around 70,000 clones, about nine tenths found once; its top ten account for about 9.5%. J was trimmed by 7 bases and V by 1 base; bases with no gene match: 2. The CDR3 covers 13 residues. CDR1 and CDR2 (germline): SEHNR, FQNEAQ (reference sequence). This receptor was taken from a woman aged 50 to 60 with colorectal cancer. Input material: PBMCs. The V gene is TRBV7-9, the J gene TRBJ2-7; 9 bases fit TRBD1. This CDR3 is CASSLDRGLEQYV. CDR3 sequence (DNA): TGTGCCAGCAGCTTAGACAGGGGGCTAGAGCAGTACGTC.